This T cell receptor beta chain is drawn from a study of metastatic and nonmetastatic thyroid tumors. Study-level information: Peripheral blood and tumor or nodule samples from malignant and benign thyroid patients were compared. Findings and caveats of the study: Across blood and tumor, TCR beta diversity in malignant thyroid tumors was reportedly significantly higher than in benign nodules.

This CDR3 is 16 amino acids long. Trimming cost V 1 base and J 4 bases, with 15 bases left between them. Germline V lookup: CDR1 MGHRA, CDR2 YSYEKL. Source study methods: The study took CDR3 differences across clinicopathological groups and made a distant-metastasis classifier for papillary thyroid cancer from them. MiXCR reprocessed the PCR reads for TCRdb. The V and J calls come from TCRdb's annotation, not from the publication. The sample consists of around 23,000 clones, over 25% of them appearing once. This clone was observed at least ten times. Its antigen remains unidentified. Each patient went into thyroid surgery without having received any treatment.

The sample was blood. The origin of this receptor is a male donor with papillary thyroid cancer or a benign thyroid nodule (not recorded which). Some clones in this sample may be carry-over from other donors' samples. The V and J genes are TRBV4-1 and TRBJ2-3; the D is unclear. The CDR3 DNA reads TGCGCCAGCAGCCAAGCAGCAGGAGCTAGGGCAGATACGCAGTATTTT. Its translation: CASSQAAGARADTQYF.